Each of the 13 T cell receptor beta chains below was sequenced from the same sample in a study of shared clonotypes between healthy human individuals. Terminally differentiated effector memory CD45RA+ cells were excluded from the naive CD8 cells, which were CD45RO-negative and positively selected for CCR7. Only in-frame clones appear in the TCRdb table, and some are missing; sequencing was by immunoSEQ multiplex PCR. Of roughly 2,000,000 clones in the sample, 80% to 95% are singletons; the top ten hold over 1.5%. The sample was naive CD8+ T cells from PBMCs. These receptors were collected from a man aged 18 to 29 in good health. Some clones in this sample may be carry-over from other donors' samples.

The CDR3 loop is CASSFRSGYTDTQYF. CDR3 coding DNA: TGTGCCAGCAGTTTTCGTTCCGGGTACACAGATACGCAGTATTTT. This rearrangement joins TRBV27 to TRBJ2-3, with D uncertain. Trimming took off 3 bases at V and 2 bases at J, with 12 bases between the two ends. The germline CDR1 and CDR2 sequences are MNHEY and SMNVEV (reference sequence). CDR3 length: 15 residues.

The J gene is TRBJ2-1, the V gene TRBV27; a weak D match, TRBD2 (6 bases). The CDR3 spans 14 residues. The germline gives CDR1 MNHEY, CDR2 SMNVEV (reference sequence). Trimming removed 4 bases from V and 8 bases from J, with 15 bases in between. This chain's CDR3 is CASSWGGGSYEQFF. CDR3 bases: TGTGCCAGCAGTTGGGGCGGAGGGTCATATGAGCAGTTCTTC.

This rearrangement joins TRBV7-2 to TRBJ2-3; D gene unclear. Germline V gene lookup returns CDR1 SGHTA and CDR2 FQGNSA. CDR3 length: 14 amino acids. Trimming removed 5 bases from V and 4 bases from J, with 13 bases in between. As DNA, the CDR3 is TGTGCCAGCAGCCAGGCCTACGTTGCAGATACGCAGTATTTT. Translating gives CASSQAYVADTQYF.

V is TRBV6-1 and J is TRBJ2-1; 7 bases map to TRBD2. CDR1 and CDR2 from the germline V gene are MNHNS and SASEGT. The junction had 7 bases not matched to a gene; V was cut back by 1 base and J by 7 bases. This CDR3 has 15 residues. CDR3 in DNA: TGTGCCAGCAGTGAAGGGCCCTGGACTAGGAATGAGCAGTTCTTC. It specifies CASSEGPWTRNEQFF.

The V and J genes are TRBV7-9 and TRBJ2-2, with 9 bases matching TRBD1. Germline-derived CDR1 and CDR2 are SEHNR and FQNEAQ (reference sequence). The CDR3 runs to 16 residues. Unmatched junction bases numbered 7, after V lost 5 bases and J lost 3 bases. CDR3: CASSTRTGAHTGELFF. The CDR3 DNA is TGTGCCAGCAGCACCCGGACAGGGGCCCACACCGGGGAGCTGTTTTTT.

For this clone: Within the sample, other DNA sequences also encode this same CDR3. The chain is built from TRBV19 and TRBJ1-5, with D perhaps TRBD1 (5 bases). V was pared by 3 bases and J by 4 bases, with 10 bases between. The CDR3 has 14 residues. Germline-derived CDR1 and CDR2 are LNHDA and SQIVND (reference sequence). DNA of the CDR3: TGTGCCAGTAGTATTACAGGCGGGAATCAGCCCCAGCATTTT. It yields the protein CASSITGGNQPQHF.

The chain couples TRBV27 to TRBJ2-1, with D possibly being TRBD1 (6 bases). V was clipped by 4 bases and J by 6 bases, with 10 bases between them. Looked up from germline, CDR1 is MNHEY and CDR2 is SMNVEV (reference sequence). CDR3 length: 13 amino acids. CDR3 sequence reads: CASSYDRFNEQFF. CDR3 sequence (DNA): TGTGCCAGCAGTTACGACAGGTTCAATGAGCAGTTCTTC.

Remarks on this clone: At one boundary the junction diverges from the germline segment, which might be a read error. The chain joins TRBV28 to TRBJ1-3, with 8 bases matching TRBD1. The CDR3 sequence is 13 residues long. CDR1 is MDHEN, CDR2 SYDVKM, per germline. The CDR3 region has the DNA TGTGTCAGCCGAGGACAGGGTAGAAACACCATATATTTT. Its protein is CVSRGQGRNTIYF.

This clone was seen only once. The chain combines TRBV25-1 with TRBJ2-5; D tentatively reads TRBD1 or TRBD2 (5 bases each). Germline loops: CDR1 MGHDK, CDR2 SYGVNS. The CDR3 extends over 15 amino acids. With 3 bases removed from V and 0 bases from J, the gap between germline ends came to 11 bases. The CDR3 nucleotides are TGTGCCAGCAGTGATGAGGGACGGAACCAAGAGACCCAGTACTTC. Translated: CASSDEGRNQETQYF.

About this clone itself: The sample holds other DNA sequences that translate to the same CDR3. The chain is built from TRBV27 and TRBJ2-7, with D perhaps matching TRBD1 (5 bases). Germline V gene lookup returns CDR1 MNHEY and CDR2 SMNVEV (reference sequence). Trimming removed 3 bases at V and 2 bases at J, with 8 bases between. There are 13 residues in the CDR3. The CDR3, as DNA: TGTGCCAGCAGTTTGGGGCGACCCTACGAGCAGTACTTC. Translating it yields CASSLGRPYEQYF.

The chain links TRBV25-1 to TRBJ2-4; D is perhaps TRBD2 (5 bases). The V and J ends lost 7 bases and 8 bases respectively, with 15 bases between them. From germline, CDR1 is MGHDK and CDR2 SYGVNS. The length of the CDR3 is 13 residues. The CDR3 region has the DNA TGTGCCAGCACCAACCCCACCGGGGACATTCAGTACTTC. It yields the protein CASTNPTGDIQYF.

V usage is TRBV27 and J usage is TRBJ2-7; perhaps D is TRBD1 or TRBD2 (5 bases each). Trimming took 0 bases from V and 4 from J, leaving 16 bases between them. This CDR3 is built from 16 residues. The germline gives CDR1 MNHEY, CDR2 SMNVEV (reference sequence). The CDR3 bases are TGTGCCAGCAGTTTATCGAGAGGGGCGGCTTTTTACGAGCAGTACTTC. This codes for CASSLSRGAAFYEQYF.

The rearrangement links TRBV2 to TRBJ2-7; TRBD2 might be the D (5 bases). Between the trimmed V and J ends, which lost 5 bases and 0 bases, there was a span of 11 bases. The germline gives CDR1 SNHLY, CDR2 FYNNEI. The CDR3 has 14 amino acids. CDR3 protein: CASSPGKSSYEQYF. The CDR3 region has the DNA TGTGCCAGCAGTCCGGGGAAAAGCTCCTACGAGCAGTACTTC.